This T cell receptor beta chain was obtained from a study of T-cell reconstitution after alpha-beta-depleted transplantation in children. This sample's TCRbeta library carried unique molecular identifier barcodes. From the PCR reads, TCRdb called clonotypes with MiXCR, one entry per CDR3 protein. In the table there are some 520,000 distinct CDR3 sequences, about 33% of which are singletons. This sequence was found in a human donor who donated a stem cell graft to a child with aplastic anemia. Here the sequenced sample was PBMCs from the stem cell graft donor, taken from the stem cell graft.

CDR3 residues: CASRTGNFNEQFF. CDR3 in DNA: TGCGCCAGCAGGACCGGGAATTTCAATGAGCAGTTCTTC. This chain joins TRBV5-1 and TRBJ2-1; the D gene is possibly TRBD2 (5 bases). The CDR3 runs 13 residues. With 5 bases removed from V and 6 bases from J, the gap between germline ends came to 12 bases. Germline lookup yields CDR1 SGHRS and CDR2 YFSETQ.